One T cell receptor beta chain is described in this entry. This sample stems from a study of blood T cell repertoires in COVID-19. Study-level information: There were acute and convalescent COVID-19 samples, and they came from the United States, Italy and Spain. Sample material is recorded as cDNA or gDNA derived from T cells, B-cell-depleted T cells, or PBMCs.

Methods used by the authors: Nucleated cell counts were estimated from reference gene primer amplification. Sequencing was performed with immunoSEQ multiplex PCR; in TCRdb, only in-frame clones are kept and a portion is missing. For V, J and clone size, that table is used; D and trimming come from the DNA. This table has a few hundred thousand clones, roughly 80% appearing once. This CDR3 has 17 amino acids. Per germline, CDR1 LGHDT and CDR2 YNNKEL (reference sequence). Trimming cost V 4 bases and J 1 base, with 19 bases left between them. Sequencing used peripheral blood. The chain has TRBV3-1 (or the pseudogene TRBV3-2) and TRBJ2-5; D possibly corresponds to TRBD1 (5 bases). This receptor was identified in a woman aged 55-75 years with acute or convalescent COVID-19. CDR3 in amino acids: CASSPDKGFGSQETQYF. In DNA form, the CDR3 reads TGTGCCAGCAGCCCGGACAAGGGATTCGGATCCCAAGAGACCCAGTACTTC.